This T cell receptor beta chain was sequenced during a study of cytomegalovirus exposure and HLA in healthy donors. Study-wide background: Researchers found that roughly 81% of 398 genotyped donors fell within the Caucasian-associated ancestry cluster.

This clone was observed a handful of times. The target antigen is unknown. Notes on the study in general: Indistinguishable V segments such as TRBV6-2 and TRBV6-3 were excluded.

This CDR3 has 16 amino acids. Trimming took off 7 bases at V and 4 bases at J, with 22 bases between the two ends. The V gene's germline CDR1 is LNHDA and CDR2 SQIVND (reference sequence). The PCR employed 60 Vbeta primers together with 13 Jbeta primers. The data were produced by immunoSEQ multiplex PCR, yet TCRdb's version contains in-frame clones alone and is incomplete. Among 120,000 or so clones listed, approximately 15% were seen once. The sequenced sample consisted of PBMCs. This clonotype originated in a young woman in good health and CMV-seronegative. This rearrangement joins TRBV19 to TRBJ1-2, with a possible D match to TRBD1 (6 bases). CDR3 sequence: CASTKGGGDLFYGYTF. The CDR3 bases are TGTGCCAGTACCAAAGGCGGGGGCGATCTCTTCTATGGCTACACCTTC.